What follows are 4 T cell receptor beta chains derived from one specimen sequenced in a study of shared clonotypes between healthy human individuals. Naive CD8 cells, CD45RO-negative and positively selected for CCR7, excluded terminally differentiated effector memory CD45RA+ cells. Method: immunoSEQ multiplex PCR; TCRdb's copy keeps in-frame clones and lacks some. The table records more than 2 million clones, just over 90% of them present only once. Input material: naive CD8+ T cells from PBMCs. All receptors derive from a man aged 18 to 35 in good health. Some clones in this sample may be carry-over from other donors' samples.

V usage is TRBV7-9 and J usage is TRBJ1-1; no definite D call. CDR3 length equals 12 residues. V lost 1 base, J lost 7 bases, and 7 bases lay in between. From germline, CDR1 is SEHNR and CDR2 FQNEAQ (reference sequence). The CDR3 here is CASSLVIIEAFF. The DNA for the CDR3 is TGTGCCAGCAGCTTAGTTATTATTGAAGCTTTCTTT.

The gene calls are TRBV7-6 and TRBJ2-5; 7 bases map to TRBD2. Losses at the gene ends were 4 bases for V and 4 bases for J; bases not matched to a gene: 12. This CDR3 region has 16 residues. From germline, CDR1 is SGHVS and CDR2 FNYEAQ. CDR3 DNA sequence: TGTGCCAGCAGCTCCACGGTGGTGGGAGGGACAGAGACCCAGTACTTC. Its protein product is CASSSTVVGGTETQYF. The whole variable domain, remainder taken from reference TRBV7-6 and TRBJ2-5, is GAGVSQSPRYKVTKRGQDVALRCDPISGHVSLYWYRQALGQGPEFLTYFNYEAQQDKSGLPNDRFSAERPEGSISTLTIQRTEQRDSAMYRCASSSTVVGGTETQYFGPGTRLLVL.

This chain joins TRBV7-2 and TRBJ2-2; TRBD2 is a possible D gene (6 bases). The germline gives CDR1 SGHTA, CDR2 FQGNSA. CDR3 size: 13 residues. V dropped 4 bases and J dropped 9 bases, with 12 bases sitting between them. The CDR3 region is CASSWMTSRELFF. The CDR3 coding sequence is TGTGCCAGCAGCTGGATGACTAGTCGGGAGCTGTTTTTT.

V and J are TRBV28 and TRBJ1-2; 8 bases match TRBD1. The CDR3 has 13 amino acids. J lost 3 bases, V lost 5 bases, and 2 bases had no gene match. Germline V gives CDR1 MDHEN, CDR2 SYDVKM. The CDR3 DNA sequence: TGTGCCAGCAGTACGACAGGGGACTATGGCTACACCTTC. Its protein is CASSTTGDYGYTF.